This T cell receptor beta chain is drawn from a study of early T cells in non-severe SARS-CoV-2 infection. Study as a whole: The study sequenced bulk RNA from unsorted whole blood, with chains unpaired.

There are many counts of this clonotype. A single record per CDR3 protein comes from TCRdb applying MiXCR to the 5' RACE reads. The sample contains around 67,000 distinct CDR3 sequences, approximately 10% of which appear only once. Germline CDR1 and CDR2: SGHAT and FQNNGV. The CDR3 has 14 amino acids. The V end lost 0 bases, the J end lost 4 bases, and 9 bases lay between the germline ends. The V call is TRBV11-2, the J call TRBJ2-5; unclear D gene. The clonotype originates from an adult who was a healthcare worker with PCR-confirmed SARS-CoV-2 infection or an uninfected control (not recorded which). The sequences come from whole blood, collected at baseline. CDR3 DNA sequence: TGTGCCAGCAGCTTAGACGCAGGAAGAGAGACCCAGTACTTC. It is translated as CASSLDAGRETQYF.